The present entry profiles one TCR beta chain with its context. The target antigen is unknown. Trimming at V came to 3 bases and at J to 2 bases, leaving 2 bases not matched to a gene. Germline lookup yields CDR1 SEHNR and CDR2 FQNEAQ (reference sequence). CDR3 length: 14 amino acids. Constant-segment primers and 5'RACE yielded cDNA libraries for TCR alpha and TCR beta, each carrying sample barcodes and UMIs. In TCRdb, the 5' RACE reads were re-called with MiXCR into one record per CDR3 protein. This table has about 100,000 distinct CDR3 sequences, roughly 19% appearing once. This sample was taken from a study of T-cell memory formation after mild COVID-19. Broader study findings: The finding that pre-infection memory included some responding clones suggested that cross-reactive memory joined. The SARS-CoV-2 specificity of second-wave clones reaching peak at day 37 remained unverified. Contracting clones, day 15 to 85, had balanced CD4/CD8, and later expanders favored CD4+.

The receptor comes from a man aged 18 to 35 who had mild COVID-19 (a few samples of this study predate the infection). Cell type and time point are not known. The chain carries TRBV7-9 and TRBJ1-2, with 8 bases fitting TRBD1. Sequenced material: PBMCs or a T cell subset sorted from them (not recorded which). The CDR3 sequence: CASSFWDRNYGYTF. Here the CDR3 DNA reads TGTGCCAGCAGCTTTTGGGACAGGAACTATGGCTACACCTTC.